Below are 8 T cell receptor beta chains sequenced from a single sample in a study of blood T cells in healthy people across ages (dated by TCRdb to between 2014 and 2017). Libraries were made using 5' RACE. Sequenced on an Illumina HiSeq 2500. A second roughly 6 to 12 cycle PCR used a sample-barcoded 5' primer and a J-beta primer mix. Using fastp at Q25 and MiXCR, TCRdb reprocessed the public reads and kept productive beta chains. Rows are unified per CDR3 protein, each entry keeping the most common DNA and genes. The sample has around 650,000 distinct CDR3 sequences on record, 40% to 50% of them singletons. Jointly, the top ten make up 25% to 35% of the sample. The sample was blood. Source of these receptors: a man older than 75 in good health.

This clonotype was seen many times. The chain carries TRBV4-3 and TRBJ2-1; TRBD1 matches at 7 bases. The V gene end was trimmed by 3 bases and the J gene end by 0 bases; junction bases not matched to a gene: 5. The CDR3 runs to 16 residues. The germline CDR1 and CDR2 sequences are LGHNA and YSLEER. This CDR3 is CASSHRQGSSYNEQFF. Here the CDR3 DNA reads TGCGCCAGCAGCCACCGACAGGGAAGCTCCTACAATGAGCAGTTCTTC.

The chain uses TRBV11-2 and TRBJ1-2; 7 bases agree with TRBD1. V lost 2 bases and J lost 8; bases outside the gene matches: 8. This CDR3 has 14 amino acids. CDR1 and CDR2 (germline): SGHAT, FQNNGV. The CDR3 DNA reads TGTGCCAGCAGCTTATCACGACAGGGCCAGGGCTACACCTTC. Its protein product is CASSLSRQGQGYTF.

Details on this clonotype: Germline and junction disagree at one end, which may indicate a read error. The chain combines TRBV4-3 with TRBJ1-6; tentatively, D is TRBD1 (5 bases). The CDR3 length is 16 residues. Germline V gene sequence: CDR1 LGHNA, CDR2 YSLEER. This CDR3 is CTSSQELGGFTSPLHF. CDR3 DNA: TGCACCAGCAGCCAAGAGTTGGGGGGGTTCACTTCACCCCTCCACTTT.

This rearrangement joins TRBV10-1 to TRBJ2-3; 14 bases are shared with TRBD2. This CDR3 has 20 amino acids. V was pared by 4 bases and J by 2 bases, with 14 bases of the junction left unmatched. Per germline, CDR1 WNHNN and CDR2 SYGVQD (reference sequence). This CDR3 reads CASSGDKAPGLAGVTDTQYF. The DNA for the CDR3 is TGCGCCAGCAGTGGGGACAAGGCGCCGGGACTAGCGGGGGTCACAGATACGCAGTATTTT.

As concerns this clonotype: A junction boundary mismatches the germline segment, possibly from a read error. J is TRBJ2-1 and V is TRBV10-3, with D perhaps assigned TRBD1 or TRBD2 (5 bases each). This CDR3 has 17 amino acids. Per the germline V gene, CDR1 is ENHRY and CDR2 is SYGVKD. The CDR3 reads CAVSEPTGPLLGNEQFF. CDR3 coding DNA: TGTGCCGTCAGTGAACCGACGGGACCCCTTTTAGGGAATGAGCAGTTCTTC.

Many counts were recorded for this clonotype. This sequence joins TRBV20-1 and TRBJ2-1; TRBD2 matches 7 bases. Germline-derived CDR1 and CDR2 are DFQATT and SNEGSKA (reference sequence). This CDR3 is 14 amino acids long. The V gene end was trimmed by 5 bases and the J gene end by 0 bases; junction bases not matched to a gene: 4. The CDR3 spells CSALTSASYNEQFF. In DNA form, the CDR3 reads TGCAGTGCTTTAACTAGCGCCTCCTACAATGAGCAGTTCTTC.

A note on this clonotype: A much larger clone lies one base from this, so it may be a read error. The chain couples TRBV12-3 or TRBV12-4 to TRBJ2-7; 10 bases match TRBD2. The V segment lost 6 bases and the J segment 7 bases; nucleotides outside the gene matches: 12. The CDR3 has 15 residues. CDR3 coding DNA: TGTGCCAGCAGCCGGAGCCTAGCGGGAGACGATGAGCAGTACTTC. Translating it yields CASSRSLAGDDEQYF.

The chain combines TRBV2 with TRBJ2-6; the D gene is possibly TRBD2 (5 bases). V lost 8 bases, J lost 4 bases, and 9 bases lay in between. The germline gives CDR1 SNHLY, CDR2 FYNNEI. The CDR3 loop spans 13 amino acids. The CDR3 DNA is TGTGCCAGCGGCGGGTCGGGGGCCAACGTCCTGACTTTC. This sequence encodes CASGGSGANVLTF.